This entry describes one TCR beta chain. This clonotype was detected only a few times. Its antigen specificity is not known. Per-base qualities were not stored, and no clone one base away is much larger. V and J lose 11 bases and 3 bases, and a span of 17 bases separates them. The cysteine opens and the phenylalanine closes a CDR3 of 14 amino acids. Only CDR3 DNA remains: 42 bases, in frame from the first base. Based on the germline V gene, the CDR1 and CDR2 sequences are MNHNS and SASEGT. The intended sense of this specimen's treatment or condition label: live attenuated yellow fever vaccine strain. Two biological replicates of bulk PBMCs were collected at each blood-draw timepoint. PBMCs were isolated from peripheral blood using a standard Ficoll-Paque protocol. TriZol was used to extract RNA from bulk PBMCs, from CD4 and CD8 fractions, and from dextramer-positive and dextramer-negative fractions.

This entry is derived from a study of T cells after yellow fever vaccination (dated by TCRdb to between 2017 and 2020). As for the study more broadly: The SMART-Seq v4 Ultra Low Input RNA kit was used to prepare libraries from fractions with low cell numbers. To follow T-cell clones before and after both primary and booster YFV17D yellow fever vaccination, bulk TCR alpha and beta repertoires underwent longitudinal sequencing. Two healthy male donors, one aged 18 to 30 and one aged 30 to 40 years, were included in the cohort. Blood samples were taken at several timepoints before and after primary and secondary immunization, and bulk PBMC replicates and cell subsets were isolated. Study-wide conclusions, independent of this receptor: Most clones expanded after primary vaccination (96% of CD4 and roughly 91% of CD8) were re-detected after the booster, suggesting that broad memory maintenance occurred. Computational filtering was required because FACS-sorted repertoires could contain abundant contaminating clonotypes from the bulk population. The study included only a couple of donors, which limits how far the findings can be generalized. The secondary T-cell response was weaker than the primary response but faster, peaking on day 5 instead of day 15. A small fraction of clonotypes appeared in both the CD4 and CD8 compartments, likely as a result of convergent recombination.

TCR cDNA was synthesized by 5'RACE template switching, through which a universal primer site and unique molecular identifiers were introduced. Priming of cDNA synthesis was performed from both the TCR alpha and TCR beta constant segments. Libraries were amplified in two PCR steps, with sample barcodes and sequencing adapters added in the second step. Sequencing of libraries was done on Illumina HiSeq 2500 (2x100 bp) or NovaSeq (2x150 bp). The authors processed their data as follows. MIGEC handled demultiplexing of reads and collapsing into UMI consensus sequences, while MiXCR performed V(D)J alignment. Clonotypes responding to the vaccine were identified with edgeR on replicate PBMC samples, with the criteria of FDR below 0.01 and a log2 fold change above 5 up to day 15. Each bulk clonotype received a CD4 or CD8 identity based on whether the sequenced CD4 or CD8 repertoire contained that clonotype at higher abundance. The public sequencing data were trimmed at Q25 with fastp and processed into clonotypes with MiXCR by TCRdb, which kept only in-frame beta chains. Entries that share a CDR3 protein sequence are merged under the most common genes and DNA. The V and J calls, along with clone size, are taken from TCRdb and not from the paper's own processing. Counted in this sample were some 600,000 distinct CDR3 sequences; about a sixth of them appeared once. The leading ten clones occupy around 16% of the sample.

This receptor was identified in a man in his late teens or twenties who received the YFV17D yellow fever vaccine. The material sequenced was PBMCs, taken around 5 days after the first yellow fever vaccination. The rearranged chain carries TRBV6-1 and TRBJ2-1, with no confident D gene call. CDR3 protein: CAAKPDLNYNEQFF. The base sequence is TGTGCCGCCAAGCCCGATCTCAACTACAATGAGCAGTTCTTC.